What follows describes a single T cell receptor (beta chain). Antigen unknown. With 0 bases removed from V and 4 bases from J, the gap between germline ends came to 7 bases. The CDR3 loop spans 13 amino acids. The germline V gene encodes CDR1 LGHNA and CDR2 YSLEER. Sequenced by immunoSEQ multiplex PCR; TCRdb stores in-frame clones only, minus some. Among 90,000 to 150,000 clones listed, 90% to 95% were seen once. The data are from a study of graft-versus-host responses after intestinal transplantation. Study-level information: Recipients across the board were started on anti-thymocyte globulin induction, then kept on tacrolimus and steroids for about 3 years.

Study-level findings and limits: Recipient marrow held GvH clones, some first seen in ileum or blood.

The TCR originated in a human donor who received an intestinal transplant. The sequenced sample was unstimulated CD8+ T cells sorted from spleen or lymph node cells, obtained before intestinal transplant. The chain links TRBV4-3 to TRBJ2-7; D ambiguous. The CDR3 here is CASSQDLIYEQYF. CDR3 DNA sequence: TGCGCCAGCAGCCAAGACTTAATTTACGAGCAGTACTTC.